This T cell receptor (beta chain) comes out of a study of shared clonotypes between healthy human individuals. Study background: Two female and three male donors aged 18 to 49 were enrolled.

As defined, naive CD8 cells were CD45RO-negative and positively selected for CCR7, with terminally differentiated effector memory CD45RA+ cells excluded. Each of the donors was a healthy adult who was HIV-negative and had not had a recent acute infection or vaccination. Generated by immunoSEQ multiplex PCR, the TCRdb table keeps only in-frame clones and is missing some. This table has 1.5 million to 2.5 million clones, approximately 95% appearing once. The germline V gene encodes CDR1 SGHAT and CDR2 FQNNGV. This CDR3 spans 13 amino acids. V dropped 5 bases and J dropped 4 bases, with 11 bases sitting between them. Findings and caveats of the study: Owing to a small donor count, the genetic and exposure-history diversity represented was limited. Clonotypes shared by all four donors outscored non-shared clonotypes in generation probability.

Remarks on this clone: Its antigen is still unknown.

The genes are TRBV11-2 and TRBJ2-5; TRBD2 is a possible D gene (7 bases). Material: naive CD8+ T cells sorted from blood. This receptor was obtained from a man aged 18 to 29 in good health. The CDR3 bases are TGTGCCAGCAGCCGGCGGGGGCGAGAGACCCAGTACTTC. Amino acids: CASSRRGRETQYF.